The 30 T cell receptor beta chains reported below all come from one sample, sequenced in a study of T cells in Graves' hyperthyroidism and ophthalmopathy. RNA transcripts served as the template for amplifying TCR beta CDR3 regions. When the TCR CDR3 underwent first-round RT-PCR, the HTBI primer set was used. Using its own MiXCR run on the multiplex PCR reads, TCRdb lists one record per CDR3 protein. The data hold approximately 640,000 distinct CDR3 sequences, with about 45% observed a single time. The sample comprised peripheral blood or thyroid tissue (not recorded which). The receptors shown here come from an adult man with Graves' disease, either hyperthyroidism or ophthalmopathy (not recorded which).

The chain has TRBV20-1 and TRBJ1-6; 7 bases align to TRBD1. Looked up from germline, CDR1 is DFQATT and CDR2 is SNEGSKA (reference sequence). J was trimmed by 6 bases and V by 1 base; bases with no gene match: 9. The CDR3 extends over 16 amino acids. The CDR3 nucleotides are TGCAGTGCTAGAGGAGGTACGACAGGGACTAATTCACCCCTCCACTTT. Translation: CSARGGTTGTNSPLHF.

This clonotype was observed at least ten times. The rearrangement links TRBV7-9 to TRBJ2-5, with 8 nucleotides matching TRBD2. Germline assignment: CDR1 SEHNR and CDR2 FQNEAQ (reference sequence). This CDR3 has 15 amino acids. V was pared by 2 bases and J by 4 bases, with 6 bases of the junction left unmatched. The CDR3 sequence is CASSLRSGGAETQYF. The CDR3 DNA is TGTGCCAGCAGCTTACGCTCGGGGGGGGCAGAGACCCAGTACTTC.

The rearrangement uses TRBV29-1 and TRBJ1-4; 9 positions match TRBD1. The length of the CDR3 is 13 residues. Trimming removed 8 bases from V and 6 bases from J; junction bases left unmatched: 7. CDR1 is SQVTM, CDR2 ANQGSEA, per germline. The CDR3 spells CSLEGQGYEKLFF. In nucleotides, the CDR3 is TGCAGCTTAGAGGGACAGGGATATGAAAAACTGTTTTTT.

This clonotype was seen more than once but under ten times. The V call is TRBV7-2, the J call TRBJ1-1, with a weak D call TRBD1 (5 bases). V was shortened by 6 bases and J by 4 bases, with 15 bases between the two germline ends. Germline V gene lookup returns CDR1 SGHTA and CDR2 FQGNSA. The CDR3 is 14 residues long. CDR3 sequence (DNA): TGTGCCAGCAGAGAAGGGGATTGGAGCACTGAAGCTTTCTTT. Translated: CASREGDWSTEAFF.

The sample holds a few counts of this clonotype. The chain employs TRBV6-6 and TRBJ1-4, with D hard to call. Trimming stripped 5 bases from V and 0 bases from J, with 13 bases between. The CDR3 has 16 residues. Germline V gene sequence: CDR1 MNHNY, CDR2 SVGAGI (reference sequence). CDR3 nucleotides: TGTGCCAGCAGTCAACGACACATGTCAACTAATGAAAAACTGTTTTTT. This gives the protein CASSQRHMSTNEKLFF.

Comments on this clonotype: The limits of the CDR3 on the DNA are not certain, so only TCRdb's listed CDR3 is given. The chain has TRBV9 and TRBJ1-1. Germline loops: CDR1 SGDLS, CDR2 YYNGEE. From its first to its last residue, the CDR3 has 14 amino acids. CDR3 amino acids: CASSVAMGSTEAYF.

The chain combines TRBV10-3 with TRBJ2-7; TRBD1 matches 9 bases. CDR3 length equals 15 residues. Per the germline V gene, CDR1 is ENHRY and CDR2 is SYGVKD. Trimming at V came to 4 bases and at J to 6 bases, leaving 10 bases not matched to a gene. CDR3 sequence reads: CAISGSGTGWLEQYF. CDR3 nucleotide sequence: TGTGCCATCAGTGGGTCCGGGACAGGGTGGCTCGAGCAGTACTTC.

V is TRBV10-3 and J is TRBJ1-1; tentatively, D is TRBD1 (5 bases). Trimming left V 11 bases short and J 6 bases short, with 13 bases between. Per germline, CDR1 ENHRY and CDR2 SYGVKD. The CDR3 totals 11 residues. The chain's CDR3 is CADRWGPEAFF. CDR3 DNA: TGTGCCGATCGTTGGGGCCCTGAAGCTTTCTTT.

The chain recombines TRBV27 with TRBJ1-1; D is unclear. CDR1 and CDR2 (germline): MNHEY, SMNVEV (reference sequence). The CDR3 length is 13 residues. Deletions cut 7 bases from V and 0 bases from J, with 9 bases between. For the CDR3, the DNA is TGTGCCAGCACCCCGAATATGAACACTGAAGCTTTCTTT. Its translation is CASTPNMNTEAFF.

In this sample, this clonotype turned up a few times. The rearrangement joins TRBV19 to TRBJ2-2; D ambiguous. There are 15 residues in the CDR3. Between the trimmed V and J ends, which lost 4 bases and 3 bases, there was a span of 12 bases. Germline V CDR1 and CDR2: LNHDA, SQIVND (reference sequence). The DNA of the CDR3 is TGTGCCAGTAGTAACGGAGAAGTTTACACCGGGGAGCTGTTTTTT. It encodes CASSNGEVYTGELFF.

The chain couples TRBV24-1 to TRBJ1-2; a possible D gene is TRBD1 (5 bases). CDR1 KGHDR and CDR2 SFDVKD come from the germline V gene. This CDR3 is built from 12 residues. For the CDR3, the DNA is TGTGCTAGCGTTTCAGGGAGAGGTGGCTACACCTTC. Translating gives CASVSGRGGYTF.

This sequence joins TRBV25-1 and TRBJ2-6, with 9 bases fitting TRBD1. The V and J ends lost 6 bases and 0 bases, in that order; junction bases with no gene match: 9. Germline V gene data show CDR1 as MGHDK and CDR2 as SYGVNS. This CDR3 contains 18 residues. CDR3: CASSPTGTGSSGANVLTF. The CDR3 DNA is TGTGCCAGCAGCCCCACCGGGACAGGGAGCTCTGGGGCCAACGTCCTGACTTTC.

The J gene is TRBJ1-1, the V gene TRBV2, with 9 nucleotides matching TRBD1. With V trimmed by 5 bases and J by 4 bases, 14 bases remained unmatched. Germline CDR1 SNHLY, CDR2 FYNNEI. The CDR3 has 17 residues. The CDR3 DNA reads TGTGCCAGCAGTTACCGGGACAGGGTCTCCCCCTTCACTGAAGCTTTCTTT. This codes for CASSYRDRVSPFTEAFF.

This clonotype was found many times. The chain uses TRBV5-1 and TRBJ1-2, with a weak D call TRBD1 (6 bases). The CDR3 is made up of 14 amino acids. V lost 5 bases and J lost 3, with 14 bases in between. Germline V gives CDR1 SGHRS, CDR2 YFSETQ. Written as DNA, the CDR3 is TGCGCCAGCAGAGAATACAGGGCGGACTATGGCTACACCTTC. This gives the protein CASREYRADYGYTF.

This clonotype was recorded at least ten times. V gene TRBV9 combines with J gene TRBJ1-2; possibly TRBD1 for D (5 bases). There are 15 residues in the CDR3. V shed 0 bases and J shed 0 bases, with 9 bases lying between them. Germline V gene lookup returns CDR1 SGDLS and CDR2 YYNGEE. This CDR3 reads CASSVGQTANYGYTF. CDR3 coding DNA: TGTGCCAGCAGCGTAGGACAGACAGCTAACTATGGCTACACCTTC.

This clonotype was picked up many times. The gene calls are TRBV7-9 and TRBJ2-7, with 9 positions matching TRBD1. This CDR3 is 16 amino acids long. V trimming: 5 bases; J trimming: 2 bases; junction bases outside the gene matches: 10. Germline CDR1 SEHNR, CDR2 FQNEAQ (reference sequence). The CDR3 region has the DNA TGTGCCAGCAGCCCCACCGGGACAGGGAATCCCTACGAGCAGTACTTC. This encodes CASSPTGTGNPYEQYF.

V gene TRBV2 combines with J gene TRBJ2-7; no clear D. Per germline, CDR1 SNHLY and CDR2 FYNNEI. CDR3 length: 16 residues. The V end lost 5 bases, the J end lost 3 bases, and 20 bases lay between the germline ends. Here the CDR3 reads CASSYSPGPDYYEQYF. Written as DNA, the CDR3 is TGTGCCAGCAGTTACTCTCCGGGCCCAGATTACTACGAGCAGTACTTC.

J is TRBJ2-7 and V is TRBV2, with D unclear. Trimming removed 5 bases at V and 1 base at J, with 9 bases between. Germline CDR1 is SNHLY and CDR2 is FYNNEI. This CDR3 has 13 amino acids. The CDR3 spells CASSFQVSYEQYF. The CDR3 DNA sequence: TGTGCCAGCAGTTTCCAGGTTTCCTACGAGCAGTACTTC.

This clonotype has just a few counts. V gene TRBV7-2 combines with J gene TRBJ1-4, with TRBD1 matching over 8 bases. The trim removed 5 bases at V and 8 bases at J, leaving 13 bases unmatched. There are 16 residues in the CDR3. From germline, CDR1 is SGHTA and CDR2 FQGNSA. The CDR3 protein is CASSRLIQGAGEKLFF. DNA for the CDR3: TGTGCCAGCAGCCGCCTGATTCAGGGGGCAGGGGAAAAACTGTTTTTT.

This chain joins TRBV9 and TRBJ1-4, with D unresolved. Deletions cut 4 bases from V and 6 bases from J, with 10 bases between. Germline assignment: CDR1 SGDLS and CDR2 YYNGEE. The CDR3 is 13 amino acids. The CDR3 here is CASSPREDEKLFF. The CDR3 nucleotides read TGTGCCAGCAGCCCCCGGGAGGATGAAAAACTGTTTTTT.

This clonotype occurred a few times. The chain carries TRBV9 and TRBJ1-4; D call uncertain. The germline gives CDR1 SGDLS, CDR2 YYNGEE. V was shortened by 4 bases and J by 4 bases, with 23 bases between the two germline ends. This CDR3 comprises 18 residues. The CDR3 loop reads CASSLLEGLGPLNEKLFF. The CDR3 nucleotides are TGTGCCAGCAGCCTTCTGGAGGGTCTTGGTCCCCTTAATGAAAAACTGTTTTTT.

This clonotype was counted many times. The chain uses TRBV10-1 and TRBJ1-3; no clear D gene. This CDR3 contains 14 residues. V was pared by 3 bases and J by 2 bases, with 8 bases between. CDR1 and CDR2 from the germline V gene are WNHNN and SYGVQD (reference sequence). This CDR3 reads CASSDKTTGNTIYF. DNA for the CDR3: TGCGCCAGCAGTGATAAGACCACTGGAAACACCATATATTTT.

The V call is TRBV25-1, the J call TRBJ2-5; 9 positions agree with TRBD1. This CDR3 region has 15 residues. J lost 5 bases, V lost 5 bases, and 9 bases had no gene match. Germline V lookup: CDR1 MGHDK, CDR2 SYGVNS. CDR3 loop: CASSSQGAHGETQYF. The CDR3 DNA reads TGTGCCAGCAGTTCACAGGGGGCGCACGGGGAGACCCAGTACTTC.

This clonotype occurred once. The chain uses TRBV20-1 and TRBJ1-1; 10 bases are a match to TRBD1. CDR3 length: 13 residues. The V gene's germline CDR1 is DFQATT and CDR2 SNEGSKA (reference sequence). The V segment lost 4 bases and the J segment 3 bases; nucleotides outside the gene matches: 2. CDR3 sequence: CSATGTGDTEAFF. In nucleotides, the CDR3 is TGCAGTGCTACCGGGACAGGGGACACTGAAGCTTTCTTT.

At least ten counts were recorded for this clonotype. The chain links TRBV29-1 to TRBJ1-1; D is possibly TRBD1 (5 bases). There are 12 residues in the CDR3. V lost 7 bases and J 11 bases, leaving 20 bases between the germline ends. Per the germline V gene, CDR1 is SQVTM and CDR2 is ANQGSEA. CDR3 sequence reads: CSDLPGKGYAFF. The CDR3, as DNA: TGCAGCGATCTCCCAGGAAAGGGGTATGCTTTCTTT.

The chain couples TRBV20-1 to TRBJ1-4; D is unclear. CDR3 length equals 10 residues. Germline V gene sequence: CDR1 DFQATT, CDR2 SNEGSKA (reference sequence). Trimming took 4 bases from V and 3 from J, leaving 0 bases between them. In DNA, the CDR3 is TGCAGTGCTACTAATGAAAAACTGTTTTTT. Its translation is CSATNEKLFF.

This clonotype was recorded at least ten times. The V and J genes are TRBV15 and TRBJ1-1, with D unresolved. Germline lookup yields CDR1 LNHNV and CDR2 YYDKDF (reference sequence). This CDR3 has 14 residues. V was cut by 4 bases and J by 8 bases, with 17 bases left in between. The CDR3 region is CATSTPMERMEAFF. The DNA of the CDR3 is TGTGCCACCAGCACCCCAATGGAGCGGATGGAAGCTTTCTTT.

In this sample, this clonotype turned up a few times. V is TRBV7-9 and J is TRBJ2-7, with 11 bases fitting TRBD2. Germline lookup yields CDR1 SEHNR and CDR2 FQNEAQ (reference sequence). Trimming took 6 bases from V and 2 from J; bases not matched to a gene: 6. This CDR3 is built from 15 residues. This CDR3 is CASRKGTSGPYEQYF. In DNA, the CDR3 is TGTGCCAGCAGAAAAGGGACTAGCGGACCCTACGAGCAGTACTTC.

With respect to this clonotype: One end of the junction fails to match germline, which may point to a read error. The chain uses TRBV20-1 and TRBJ1-1; possible D gene TRBD1, 5 bases. CDR1 DFQATT and CDR2 SNEGSKA come from the germline V gene (reference sequence). The CDR3 loop spans 15 amino acids. CDR3 DNA: TGCAGTGCTAGAGAATGGGACGGGATGAACACTGAAGCCTTCTTT. Protein product: CSAREWDGMNTEAFF.

There are many counts of this clonotype. The genes are TRBV12-3 or TRBV12-4 and TRBJ1-6; 10 bases are shared with TRBD1. This CDR3 region has 14 residues. With 5 bases clipped from V and 8 bases from J, the junction kept 3 bases outside the gene matches. The CDR3 coding sequence is TGTGCCAGCAGTCAGACAGGGGGCCATTCACCCCTCCACTTT. It translates to CASSQTGGHSPLHF.